A single sample gave rise to the 16 T cell receptor beta chains below, sequenced in a study of siplizumab effects on memory and regulatory T cells. Sequencing used immunoSEQ multiplex PCR; TCRdb keeps in-frame clones, though not all of them. The sample gives about 91,000 clones, about 96% of which show up once; around 0.03% is in the top ten. The sample taken for sequencing was naive CD4+ T cells sorted from blood. The receptor source for this set is a human donor in good health.

This rearrangement joins TRBV15 to TRBJ2-6; 9 positions match TRBD1. Germline-derived CDR1 and CDR2 are LNHNV and YYDKDF (reference sequence). Trimming cost V 0 bases and J 0 bases; bases outside gene matches: 12. This CDR3 spans 21 amino acids. This CDR3 is CATSREIVRGQGISGANVLTF. The CDR3 DNA sequence: TGTGCCACCAGCAGAGAGATTGTTAGGGGACAGGGAATCTCTGGGGCCAACGTCCTGACTTTC.

This clone was observed once. The genes are TRBV4-1 and TRBJ1-2, with 9 nucleotides matching TRBD1. This CDR3 comprises 16 residues. From germline, CDR1 is MGHRA and CDR2 YSYEKL. J was trimmed by 4 bases and V by 2 bases; bases with no gene match: 8. Written as DNA, the CDR3 is TGCGCCAGCAGCCAACCAAGACAGGGGGTACCCTATGGCTACACCTTC. Protein sequence: CASSQPRQGVPYGYTF.

This chain links TRBV11-3 with TRBJ2-1, with 7 bases fitting TRBD2. The J segment lost 2 bases and the V segment lost 5 bases, leaving 6 bases of the junction unmatched. Per the germline V gene, CDR1 is SGHNT and CDR2 is YENEEA. The CDR3 is 15 amino acids. CDR3 in DNA: TGTGCCAGCAGCCCGAGCGGGGCCACCTACAATGAGCAGTTCTTC. It translates to CASSPSGATYNEQFF.

The chain combines TRBV27 with TRBJ2-2, with D possibly being TRBD1 (5 bases). Deletions cut 2 bases from V and 0 bases from J, with 7 bases between. The CDR3 loop spans 15 amino acids. Germline V gene lookup returns CDR1 MNHEY and CDR2 SMNVEV (reference sequence). The DNA for the CDR3 is TGTGCCAGCAGTTTAAGGACACCGAACACCGGGGAGCTGTTTTTT. Its translation: CASSLRTPNTGELFF.

CDR3 DNA sequence: TGCGCCAGCAGCTTGCCCGAACAGGGGGGTAATTCACCCCTCCACTTT. Its translation: CASSLPEQGGNSPLHF. The gene calls are TRBV5-1 and TRBJ1-6, with 8 bases identical to TRBD1. V lost 1 base, J lost 6 bases, and 6 bases stayed unmatched. This CDR3 comprises 16 residues. Germline lookup yields CDR1 SGHRS and CDR2 YFSETQ.

The rearrangement links TRBV29-1 to TRBJ1-1; no firm D call. V was pared by 6 bases and J by 0 bases, with 11 bases between. The CDR3 covers 13 residues. Germline V gives CDR1 SQVTM, CDR2 ANQGSEA. CDR3 sequence: CSVETDMNTEAFF. DNA of the CDR3: TGCAGCGTCGAAACCGACATGAACACTGAAGCTTTCTTT.

The V call is TRBV19, the J call TRBJ2-1; D is possibly TRBD2 (5 bases). CDR1 is LNHDA, CDR2 SQIVND, per germline (reference sequence). The CDR3 runs 12 residues. Trimming stripped 5 bases from V and 10 bases from J, with 12 bases between. The CDR3 DNA sequence: TGTGCCAGTAGTCCTAGCCGGTACGAGCAGTTCTTC. It translates to CASSPSRYEQFF. Filled out from reference TRBV19 and TRBJ2-1, the complete variable domain reads DGGITQSPKYLFRKEGQNVTLSCEQNLNHDAMYWYRQDPGQGLRLIYYSQIVNDFQKGDIAEGYSVSREKKESFPLTVTSAQKNPTAFYLCASSPSRYEQFFGPGTRLTVL.

This chain links TRBV7-2 with TRBJ2-5; the D is unclear. V lost 5 bases and J lost 4, with 11 bases in between. The CDR3 is 13 residues long. Germline V gene data show CDR1 as SGHTA and CDR2 as FQGNSA. The CDR3 nucleotides read TGTGCCAGCAGCCCCCCTCCACGAGAGACCCAGTACTTC. Amino acids: CASSPPPRETQYF.

Here the CDR3 reads CSVMGQQETQYF. The CDR3 DNA sequence: TGCAGCGTCATGGGACAGCAAGAGACCCAGTACTTC. V is TRBV29-1 and J is TRBJ2-5, with TRBD1 matching over 7 bases. V lost 6 bases, J lost 2 bases, and 3 bases stayed unmatched. The length of the CDR3 is 12 residues. Germline V lookup: CDR1 SQVTM, CDR2 ANQGSEA. Complete variable domain (other parts from reference TRBV29-1 and TRBJ2-5): SAVISQKPSRDICQRGTSLTIQCQVDSQVTMMFWYRQQPGQSLTLIATANQGSEATYESGFVIDKFPISRPNLTFSTLTVSNMSPEDSSIYLCSVMGQQETQYFGPGTRLLVL.

This chain uses TRBV7-9 with TRBJ1-5, with D perhaps matching TRBD1 (6 bases). This CDR3 comprises 15 residues. V was cut by 1 base and J by 7 bases, with 14 bases left in between. Germline CDR1 and CDR2: SEHNR and FQNEAQ (reference sequence). The CDR3 sequence is CASSLGGQGGQPQHF. The CDR3 region has the DNA TGTGCCAGCAGCTTAGGGGGGCAGGGTGGCCAGCCCCAGCATTTT.

With respect to this clone: Different DNA sequences within this sample yield the same CDR3. The chain carries TRBV30 and TRBJ1-2; maybe TRBD1 (5 bases). Per germline, CDR1 GTSNPN and CDR2 SVGIG (reference sequence). V lost 2 bases to trimming and J lost 4 bases, with 8 bases between them. This CDR3 region has 12 residues. In DNA, the CDR3 is TGTGCCTGGAGTCCTCAGGGCTATGGCTACACCTTC. This sequence encodes CAWSPQGYGYTF.

Note on this clone: Other DNA sequences from this sample encode an identical CDR3 as well. The V gene is TRBV5-1, the J gene TRBJ2-3; 7 nucleotides align to TRBD2. The germline CDR1 and CDR2 sequences are SGHRS and YFSETQ. V lost 1 base, J lost 1 base, and 3 bases stayed unmatched. This CDR3 has 15 residues. The CDR3 is CASSLLAGGTDTQYF. The CDR3 nucleotides are TGCGCCAGCAGCTTGCTCGCGGGGGGCACAGATACGCAGTATTTT.

This sequence joins TRBV7-9 and TRBJ1-1; D may be TRBD1 (5 bases). This CDR3 spans 12 amino acids. The ends were cut back, 5 bases at V and 7 bases at J, with 11 bases in the middle. Germline CDR1 and CDR2: SEHNR and FQNEAQ (reference sequence). The CDR3 bases are TGTGCCAGCAGCCCCGAGGGGTATGAAGCTTTCTTT. Protein: CASSPEGYEAFF.

CDR3 sequence: CATSSDGGAGTDTQYF. The CDR3 DNA sequence: TGTGCCACCAGCAGTGACGGGGGGGCGGGCACAGATACGCAGTATTTT. This chain links TRBV15 with TRBJ2-3; 8 nucleotides line up with TRBD2. Trimming cost V 3 bases and J 1 base; bases outside gene matches: 6. Germline CDR1 reads LNHNV; CDR2 reads YYDKDF (reference sequence). This CDR3 region has 16 residues.

The chain joins TRBV9 to TRBJ1-2; D may be TRBD1 (5 bases). The germline gives CDR1 SGDLS, CDR2 YYNGEE. The CDR3 covers 14 residues. V lost 4 bases and J 4 bases, leaving 14 bases between the germline ends. CDR3 amino acids: CASSPGGVTYGYTF. The DNA of the CDR3 is TGTGCCAGCAGCCCGGGGGGAGTCACCTATGGCTACACCTTC.

The genes are TRBV6-1 and TRBJ2-2; D is unresolved. Trimming cost V 8 bases and J 2 bases, with 15 bases left between them. In germline, CDR1 is MNHNS, CDR2 SASEGT. This CDR3 comprises 15 residues. The CDR3 DNA is TGTGCCAGCGGCCGTGGACCTTCTAACACCGGGGAGCTGTTTTTT. Translating gives CASGRGPSNTGELFF.